This TCR beta chain appears in the sequencing data of a study of blood T cell repertoires in COVID-19. V dropped 5 bases and J dropped 5; count of bases not matched to a gene: 2. The CDR3 covers 13 residues. CDR1 is SGHAT and CDR2 is FQNNGV in the germline V gene. Repertoires were generated with immunoSEQ multiplex PCR, while TCRdb's copy carries only in-frame clones and drops some. The data contain around 59,000 clones, around 67% of them seen just once; the ten biggest clones take up around 18%. The chain uses TRBV11-2 and TRBJ1-5; 8 nucleotides agree with TRBD1. The sample consisted of peripheral blood. The clonotype was recovered from a woman aged 45-65 years with active or convalescent COVID-19. As DNA, the CDR3 is TGTGCCAGCAGCGTGGACAGGGATCAGCCCCAGCATTTT. Protein: CASSVDRDQPQHF.